One and the same sample provided the 27 T cell receptor beta chains below, sequenced in a study of graft-versus-host responses after intestinal transplantation. No antigen is known for these receptors. The protocol was immunoSEQ multiplex PCR, while the TCRdb copy is restricted to in-frame clones and leaves out a portion. The sample has 65,000 to 90,000 clones; approximately 90% are singletons. The source material was unstimulated CD8+ T cells sorted from spleen or lymph node cells, sampled before transplant. All receptors come from a human donor who was the organ donor for an intestinal transplant.

The chain uses TRBV5-1 and TRBJ2-5, with 10 bases matching TRBD1. This CDR3 has 15 amino acids. V lost 6 bases, J lost 3 bases, and 8 bases stayed unmatched. CDR1 is SGHRS, CDR2 YFSETQ, per germline. The CDR3 nucleotides are TGCGCCAGCAATTCCGGGACAGGGGCTGAAGAGACCCAGTACTTC. It is translated as CASNSGTGAEETQYF.

The J gene is TRBJ2-7, the V gene TRBV6-5; D is perhaps TRBD2 (6 bases). This CDR3 comprises 15 residues. Germline-derived CDR1 and CDR2 are MNHEY and SVGAGI. V lost 4 bases and J 4 bases, leaving 17 bases between the germline ends. The DNA of the CDR3 is TGTGCCAGCAGTTTGAGAGCGGGTCCCAGTTACGAGCAGTACTTC. Translation gives CASSLRAGPSYEQYF.

The J gene is TRBJ2-7, the V gene TRBV2; 14 bases fit TRBD2. The germline V gene encodes CDR1 SNHLY and CDR2 FYNNEI. The CDR3 contains 15 residues. V lost 7 bases to trimming and J lost 1 base; unmatched junction nucleotides: 3. Here the CDR3 reads CASIGLAGGSYEQYF. The CDR3 coding sequence is TGTGCCAGCATCGGACTAGCGGGAGGTTCCTACGAGCAGTACTTC.

The J gene is TRBJ2-5, the V gene TRBV5-4, with a weak D call TRBD1 (6 bases). TRBJ2-7 matches the DNA end more closely, so the J call is doubtful. The CDR3 has 17 residues. Germline V gives CDR1 SGHNT, CDR2 YYREEE (reference sequence). The CDR3 loop is CASSLAEWKGDSYEQYF. In nucleotides, the CDR3 is TGTGCCAGCAGCTTGGCCGAGTGGAAGGGGGATTCCTACGAGCAGTACTTC.

The chain links TRBV4-1 to TRBJ2-5; TRBD2 matches at 7 bases. From germline, CDR1 is MGHRA and CDR2 YSYEKL. The ends lost 0 bases at V and 5 bases at J; junction bases unmatched: 12. The CDR3 spans 17 residues. CDR3 DNA sequence: TGCGCCAGCAGCCAAGATACTGAGCGGGGAGAAGTGGAGACCCAGTACTTC. This codes for CASSQDTERGEVETQYF.

The rearrangement joins TRBV4-1 to TRBJ1-5, with D unresolved. Germline V gives CDR1 MGHRA, CDR2 YSYEKL. V was clipped by 2 bases and J by 6 bases, with 11 bases between them. The CDR3 consists of 14 residues. The DNA of the CDR3 is TGCGCCAGCAGCCAACTAAATTCAGCTCAGCCCCAGCATTTT. Protein: CASSQLNSAQPQHF.

The chain uses TRBV11-3 and TRBJ2-3; 11 bases map to TRBD2. Germline V gene sequence: CDR1 SGHNT, CDR2 YENEEA. The CDR3 extends over 14 amino acids. V shed 5 bases, J shed 5 bases, and the junction held 3 bases outside the gene matches. CDR3 amino acids: CASSAGTSGDTQYF. For the CDR3, the DNA is TGTGCCAGCAGCGCCGGGACTAGCGGAGATACGCAGTATTTT.

This chain connects TRBV28 to TRBJ1-1, with unresolved D. The CDR3 consists of 12 residues. The V and J ends lost 3 bases and 8 bases respectively, with 10 bases between them. Germline V gives CDR1 MDHEN, CDR2 SYDVKM. CDR3 in amino acids: CASSFAQAEAFF. CDR3 DNA: TGTGCCAGCAGTTTTGCGCAGGCGGAAGCTTTCTTT.

The chain joins TRBV10-1 to TRBJ2-3; 7 bases fit TRBD1. The CDR3 has 14 amino acids. The J segment lost 4 bases and the V segment lost 3 bases, leaving 4 bases of the junction unmatched. Germline CDR1 and CDR2: WNHNN and SYGVQD (reference sequence). CDR3 sequence: CASSDYRGADTQYF. Here the CDR3 DNA reads TGCGCCAGCAGTGATTACAGGGGCGCAGATACGCAGTATTTT.

This clone was counted a single time. The chain is built from TRBV5-4 and TRBJ2-7; TRBD1 matches at 9 bases. The CDR3 is made up of 18 amino acids. Unmatched junction bases numbered 18, after V lost 4 bases and J lost 4 bases. CDR1 SGHNT and CDR2 YYREEE come from the germline V gene (reference sequence). The CDR3 sequence is CASSLRGQGLPGEYEQYF. The CDR3 DNA reads TGTGCCAGCAGCCTCAGGGGACAGGGACTCCCGGGGGAATACGAGCAGTACTTC.

V is TRBV7-3 and J is TRBJ2-3, with 9 bases fitting TRBD2. Germline V gene data show CDR1 as SGHTA and CDR2 as FQGTGA. The CDR3 totals 18 residues. Unmatched junction bases numbered 9, after V lost 1 base and J lost 1 base. In DNA form, the CDR3 reads TGTGCCAGCAGCTTAATGGGCGGGACTAGCTCCGGCACAGATACGCAGTATTTT. Translating it yields CASSLMGGTSSGTDTQYF.

The J gene is TRBJ2-7, the V gene TRBV11-1; TRBD1 aligns across 8 bases. V dropped 1 base and J dropped 3; count of bases not matched to a gene: 17. CDR3 length: 19 residues. Per the germline V gene, CDR1 is SGHAT and CDR2 is FQDESV (reference sequence). The CDR3 loop is CASSLVPGTGIFSGYEQYF. CDR3 DNA sequence: TGTGCCAGCAGCTTAGTGCCCGGGACAGGAATTTTTTCTGGCTACGAGCAGTACTTC.

The chain combines TRBV5-4 with TRBJ2-7, with no clear D. V shed 4 bases and J shed 13 bases, with 9 bases lying between them. Per the germline V gene, CDR1 is SGHNT and CDR2 is YYREEE (reference sequence). The CDR3 has 9 amino acids. The CDR3 spells CASSPLNYF. In DNA form, the CDR3 reads TGTGCCAGCAGCCCTCTAAATTACTTC. Filled out from reference TRBV5-4 and TRBJ2-7, the complete variable domain reads ETGVTQSPTHLIKTRGQQVTLRCSSQSGHNTVSWYQQALGQGPQFIFQYYREEENGRGNFPPRFSGLQFPNYSSELNVNALELDDSALYLCASSPLNYFGPGTRLTVT.

Here the CDR3 DNA reads TGTGCCAGCAGCTTCCGGGGCGGAACTGAAGCTTTCTTT. It is translated as CASSFRGGTEAFF. The chain joins TRBV7-2 to TRBJ1-1, with a tentative D call TRBD1 (5 bases). Germline-derived CDR1 and CDR2 are SGHTA and FQGNSA. This CDR3 is built from 13 residues. Trimming left V 3 bases short and J 5 bases short, with 10 bases between.

The rearrangement joins TRBV4-1 to TRBJ2-7, with D perhaps TRBD1 (6 bases). Trimming shortened V by 1 base and J by 3 bases, and 10 bases separated the two germline ends. The CDR3 extends over 14 amino acids. The germline CDR1 and CDR2 sequences are MGHRA and YSYEKL. In DNA, the CDR3 is TGCGCCAGCAGCCAAGCATACAGGGACTACGAGCAGTACTTC. Protein sequence: CASSQAYRDYEQYF.

This chain links TRBV5-5 with TRBJ2-5; 8 nucleotides agree with TRBD2. Germline lookup yields CDR1 SGHKS and CDR2 YYEKEE (reference sequence). V shed 2 bases, J shed 1 base, and the junction held 4 bases outside the gene matches. There are 15 residues in the CDR3. The CDR3 DNA is TGTGCCAGCAGCTTAGCTAGCGGGCCCCAAGAGACCCAGTACTTC. As protein: CASSLASGPQETQYF.

This chain links TRBV5-1 with TRBJ2-1, with TRBD2 matching 9 bases. The J segment lost 1 base and the V segment lost 4 bases, leaving 6 bases of the junction unmatched. In germline, CDR1 is SGHRS, CDR2 YFSETQ. The CDR3 runs 16 residues. This CDR3 reads CASSLGLAPSYNEQFF. The CDR3 bases are TGCGCCAGCAGCCTCGGACTAGCGCCTTCCTACAATGAGCAGTTCTTC.

The V gene is TRBV9, the J gene TRBJ1-3, with D hard to call. The CDR3 runs 16 residues. V dropped 0 bases and J dropped 0 bases, with 10 bases sitting between them. Germline V gene data show CDR1 as SGDLS and CDR2 as YYNGEE. CDR3 bases: TGTGCCAGCAGCGTAGATGCCGGATCCTCTGGAAACACCATATATTTT. Amino acid sequence: CASSVDAGSSGNTIYF.

This rearrangement joins TRBV2 to TRBJ2-5; D call uncertain. The V gene lost 6 bases and the J gene lost 5 bases, with 13 bases spanning the gap. CDR3 size: 13 residues. Germline loops: CDR1 SNHLY, CDR2 FYNNEI. The CDR3 is CASRETPGETQYF. The CDR3 DNA sequence: TGTGCCAGCAGGGAAACCCCAGGCGAGACCCAGTACTTC.

V gene TRBV5-1 combines with J gene TRBJ2-7; D not certain. Germline V gene lookup returns CDR1 SGHRS and CDR2 YFSETQ. Trimming shortened V by 2 bases and J by 0 bases, and 9 bases separated the two germline ends. This CDR3 region has 14 residues. CDR3 sequence (DNA): TGCGCCAGCAGCTTTTCTGAGAGCTCCTACGAGCAGTACTTC. Protein product: CASSFSESSYEQYF. Drawing the rest from reference TRBV5-1 and TRBJ2-7, the complete variable domain is KAGVTQTPRYLIKTRGQQVTLSCSPISGHRSVSWYQQTPGQGLQFLFEYFSETQRNKGNFPGRFSGRQFSNSRSEMNVSTLELGDSALYLCASSFSESSYEQYFGPGTRLTVT.

In nucleotides, the CDR3 is TGTGCCAGCAGCTTGACGGGGACTAGCGGAATCTCCACAGATACGCAGTATTTT. Translation gives CASSLTGTSGISTDTQYF. The chain couples TRBV5-4 to TRBJ2-3; 11 positions agree with TRBD2. Germline-derived CDR1 and CDR2 are SGHNT and YYREEE (reference sequence). Trimming cost V 1 base and J 2 bases; bases outside gene matches: 9. This CDR3 spans 18 amino acids.

The chain uses TRBV10-3 and TRBJ2-1; 7 bases are shared with TRBD2. Germline V lookup: CDR1 ENHRY, CDR2 SYGVKD. The CDR3 has 13 amino acids. The junction had 6 bases not matched to a gene; V was cut back by 8 bases and J by 5 bases. CDR3 amino acids: CAIGGSSHNEQFF. CDR3 bases: TGTGCCATCGGCGGGAGCAGCCACAATGAGCAGTTCTTC.

This chain links TRBV4-2 with TRBJ1-2; 9 nucleotides match TRBD1. V lost 3 bases, J lost 4 bases, and 12 bases stayed unmatched. The CDR3 has 17 residues. From germline, CDR1 is LGHNA and CDR2 YNFKEQ. The CDR3 DNA follows: TGTGCCAGCAGCCACTTTTCCCCCCGGGACAGGGCCTATGGCTACACCTTC. Its protein is CASSHFSPRDRAYGYTF.

This chain joins TRBV29-1 and TRBJ2-2; D unresolved. The CDR3 runs to 13 residues. Trimming took off 0 bases at V and 2 bases at J, with 4 bases between the two ends. From germline, CDR1 is SQVTM and CDR2 ANQGSEA. The CDR3 spells CSVEEFNTGELFF. The CDR3 DNA follows: TGCAGCGTTGAAGAATTTAACACCGGGGAGCTGTTTTTT.

The chain joins TRBV6-5 to TRBJ1-1; no clear D gene. Trimming left V 5 bases short and J 5 bases short, with 15 bases between. Germline CDR1 is MNHEY and CDR2 is SVGAGI. There are 14 residues in the CDR3. The CDR3 DNA follows: TGTGCCAGCAGTGGTTCATTAAAGAGGACTGAAGCTTTCTTT. This sequence encodes CASSGSLKRTEAFF.

This chain connects TRBV7-9 to TRBJ2-2; no clear D. Trimming removed 2 bases at V and 3 bases at J, with 4 bases between. Germline values: CDR1 SEHNR, CDR2 FQNEAQ (reference sequence). The CDR3 is 13 amino acids. The CDR3 spells CASSLQDTGELFF. CDR3 coding DNA: TGTGCCAGCAGCTTACAAGACACCGGGGAGCTGTTTTTT.

The chain links TRBV7-9 to TRBJ1-4; TRBD1 is a possible D gene (6 bases). Trimming stripped 5 bases from V and 2 bases from J, with 9 bases between. CDR3 length: 14 amino acids. The V gene's germline CDR1 is SEHNR and CDR2 FQNEAQ (reference sequence). CDR3: CASSAGHTNEKLFF. For the CDR3, the DNA is TGTGCCAGCAGCGCGGGACACACTAATGAAAAACTGTTTTTT.